A selection of T cell receptor beta chains follows, all from one sample in a study of blood T cell repertoires in COVID-19. Measured with immunoSEQ multiplex PCR; TCRdb has only the in-frame clones, and not every one. The sample carries 140,000 to 150,000 clones, over 80% recorded once. Source material: peripheral blood. These receptor sequences come from a woman aged 50 to 65 with acute or convalescent COVID-19. The CDR3 runs from the conserved cysteine through the conserved F or W. Each record gives: clone size, J gene, D gene, V gene, CDR3 DNA, CDR3 protein. A D gene is named only where the DNA matches it firmly. Size is stated for part of the rows, as once, few or many counts, or as a class when the clone is expanded.

. | TRBJ1-4 | . | TRBV2 | TGTGCCAGCAGGGCCTATCCCCCGGTCAGCGAGGTTAATGAAAAACTGTTTTTT | CASRAYPPVSEVNEKLFF
. | TRBJ2-7 | TRBD2 | TRBV18 | TGTGCCAGCTCACCTCTAGCGGGGAGGACCTACGAGCAGTACTTC | CASSPLAGRTYEQYF
. | TRBJ1-5 | TRBD1 | TRBV6-5 | TGTGCCAGCAGTTACTCGGTACAGGGGGCTAATCAGCCCCAGCATTTT | CASSYSVQGANQPQHF
. | TRBJ2-6 | . | TRBV29-1 | TGCAGCGGGTGGAGTTCTGGGGCCAACGTCCTGACTTTC | CSGWSSGANVLTF
. | TRBJ2-7 | . | TRBV6-5 | TGTGCCAGCAAAGTTGGCAGGGGCTCCTACGAGCAGTACTTC | CASKVGRGSYEQYF
. | TRBJ1-5 | . | TRBV19 | TGTGCCAGTACCGATTCCCTCCCGGGTCTCAATCAGCCCCAGCATTTT | CASTDSLPGLNQPQHF
. | TRBJ1-2 | TRBD1 | TRBV5-1 | TGCGCCAGCAGCTCTGGACAGGGGGCTTTTGGCTACACCTTC | CASSSGQGAFGYTF
. | TRBJ2-3 | . | TRBV15 | TGTGCCACCAGCAGAGTTGCCGGGGTTGGGGATACGCAGTATTTT | CATSRVAGVGDTQYF
. | TRBJ1-1 | . | TRBV18 | TGTGCCAGCTCACCTTCACAGGGTCGGACTGAAGCTTTCTTT | CASSPSQGRTEAFF
. | TRBJ2-2 | TRBD2 | TRBV7-2 | TGTGCCAGCACCACGCGAGGCCAGCGGGATCGTCGCACCGGGGAGCTGTTTTTT | CASTTRGQRDRRTGELFF
. | TRBJ1-1 | . | TRBV18 | TGTGCCAGCTCACGGGGGGAGATGGCTTTCTTT | CASSRGEMAFF
. | TRBJ1-5 | . | TRBV21-1 | TGTGCCAGCAGCAAAGGTTTAGGTAACAGGACGCTGCAGCCCCAGCATTTT | CASSKGLGNRTLQPQHF
. | TRBJ2-4 | . | TRBV18 | TGTGCCAGCTCACCAGGGCAGCTGGGACTAGCCAAAAACATTCAGTACTTC | CASSPGQLGLAKNIQYF
. | TRBJ2-1 | TRBD2 | TRBV3-1/TRBV3-2 | TGTGCCAGCAGCCAAGATACTAGCGGGTTCCCCAGCAATGAGCAGTTCTTC | CASSQDTSGFPSNEQFF
. | TRBJ2-1 | TRBD2 | TRBV5-1 | TGCGCCAGCAGCTTGGGTCAGCGGGGGCAGTTCTTC | CASSLGQRGQFF
. | TRBJ2-3 | TRBD2 | TRBV7-9 | TGTGCCAGCAGCCTCAAGCCGGGACTAGCGGGCACAGATACGCAGTATTTT | CASSLKPGLAGTDTQYF
. | TRBJ2-3 | . | TRBV7-8 | TGTGCCAGCAGCTTAGAGGGGTCTAGCACAGATACGCAGTATTTT | CASSLEGSSTDTQYF
. | TRBJ2-7 | . | TRBV19 | TGTGCCAGTAGTATCCGACTGGGCTACGAGCAGTACTTC | CASSIRLGYEQYF
. | TRBJ1-6 | . | TRBV21-1 | TGTGCCAGCAGCGGTGGACAGGGGAGCGCCTATAATTCACCCCTCCACTTT | CASSGGQGSAYNSPLHF
. | TRBJ2-2 | TRBD1 | TRBV5-8 | TGTGCCAGCAGCTCCCACGGGGACAGGGTCAGAACCGGGGAGCTGTTTTTT | CASSSHGDRVRTGELFF
once | TRBJ1-2 | . | TRBV11-2 | TGTGCCAGCAGCTTGTACAGCTATGGCTACACCTTC | CASSLYSYGYTF
. | TRBJ2-7 | . | TRBV5-6 | TGTGCCAGCGGCCACGGTGGGGGCGAATCCTACGAGCAGTACTTC | CASGHGGGESYEQYF
. | TRBJ2-5 | . | TRBV7-6 | TGTGCCAGCAGCCCTGGCGGGGTGCCAGAGACCCAGTACTTC | CASSPGGVPETQYF
. | TRBJ1-2 | TRBD1 | TRBV5-6 | TGTGCCAGCAGGACTACAGGGGCTCGGAACTATGGCTACACCTTC | CASRTTGARNYGYTF
. | TRBJ2-6 | . | TRBV6-5 | TGTGCCAGCAGTTACTATGACAGTTCTGGGGCCAACGTCCTGACTTTC | CASSYYDSSGANVLTF
. | TRBJ2-7 | TRBD1 | TRBV3-1/TRBV3-2 | TGTGCCAGCAGCCAAACAGGGGACTACGAGCAGTACTTC | CASSQTGDYEQYF
. | TRBJ1-1 | . | TRBV12-3/TRBV12-4 | TGTGCCAGCAGTTTAGGAGGGAACACTGAAGCTTTCTTT | CASSLGGNTEAFF
. | TRBJ1-1 | TRBD1 | TRBV28 | TGTGCCAGCAGTGTGACAGGGTTGAGGACTGAAGCTTTCTTT | CASSVTGLRTEAFF
once | TRBJ1-2 | . | TRBV19 | TGTGCCAGTATTAGGGGCCCGGAAGGGAACTATGGCTACACCTTC | CASIRGPEGNYGYTF
once | TRBJ2-1 | TRBD1 | TRBV3-1/TRBV3-2 | TGTGCCAGCAGCGGCGTACTCGGACAGGCAAGGTCCTACAATGAGCAGTTCTTC | CASSGVLGQARSYNEQFF
. | TRBJ1-3 | . | TRBV25-1 | TGTGCCAGCAGCCAGGCAAGCGGAAACACCATATATTTT | CASSQASGNTIYF
. | TRBJ2-5 | . | TRBV9 | TGTGCCAGCAGCGTAACCTGGGCTAGCGAGACCCAGTACTTC | CASSVTWASETQYF
. | TRBJ1-2 | . | TRBV6-1 | TGTGCCAGCAGTGAATCTTGGGGCCTCGGGCCTAAAGGCTATGGCTACACCTTC | CASSESWGLGPKGYGYTF
. | TRBJ2-1 | . | TRBV5-1 | TGCGCCAGCAGCAGGAGAAGTGGAGCCTACAATGAGCAGTTCTTC | CASSRRSGAYNEQFF
. | TRBJ1-2 | . | TRBV2 | TGTGCCAGCAGTGAGAGACAGGACAAGGGTCGCTACACCTTC | CASSERQDKGRYTF
. | TRBJ1-1 | . | TRBV18 | TGTGCCAGCTCACCCGCCGGGCAGGGGAACACTGAAGCTTTCTTT | CASSPAGQGNTEAFF
. | TRBJ2-2 | TRBD2 | TRBV7-8 | TGTGCCAGCAGCCCGAGCGGGGGGAATACCGGGGAGCTGTTTTTT | CASSPSGGNTGELFF
. | TRBJ2-7 | . | TRBV10-3 | TGTGCCATCAGTGATCGGACAACGTTTGGCTCCTACGAGCAGTACTTC | CAISDRTTFGSYEQYF
. | TRBJ1-6 | TRBD1 | TRBV25-1 | TGTGCCAGCAGTCCCGGACAGGGGAGTACTAATTCACCCCTCCACTTT | CASSPGQGSTNSPLHF
. | TRBJ2-2 | TRBD1 | TRBV5-5 | TGTGCCAGCAGCGCGGGACAGGGAACCGGGGAGCTGTTTTTT | CASSAGQGTGELFF
. | TRBJ1-1 | . | TRBV4-1 | TGCGCCAGCAGCCAAGGCCCAGCGGCTAACACTGAAGCTTTCTTT | CASSQGPAANTEAFF
. | TRBJ1-5 | . | TRBV19 | TGTGCCAGTAGTCCTCGGGGGGGCGGCAATCAGCCCCAGCATTTT | CASSPRGGGNQPQHF
. | TRBJ1-5 | . | TRBV15 | TGTGCCACCAGCAGGGGCAGGGGAGGCAATCAGCCCCAGCATTTT | CATSRGRGGNQPQHF
few | TRBJ1-1 | TRBD1 | TRBV7-9 | TGTGCCAGCAGCTTAGCCGGGACAGAAGAAGCTTTCTTT | CASSLAGTEEAFF
. | TRBJ1-2 | TRBD1 | TRBV6-5 | TGTGCCACCTCCAAAGACAGGGGGAACTATGGCTACACCTTC | CATSKDRGNYGYTF
. | TRBJ1-5 | . | TRBV6-6 | TGTGCCAGCAGTCCTACGGTGGGAGAAGGGAGCAATCAGCCCCAGCATTTT | CASSPTVGEGSNQPQHF
. | TRBJ1-2 | TRBD1 | TRBV7-2 | TGTGCCAGCAGCTCTGGACAGGGGTATGGCTACACCTTC | CASSSGQGYGYTF
. | TRBJ1-5 | . | TRBV7-9 | TGTGCCAGCAGCCCGGGGAGGCAGCCCCAGCATTTT | CASSPGRQPQHF
. | TRBJ1-4 | . | TRBV6-5 | TGTGCCAGCAGGTCGGCGGGAACGGATGAAAAACTGTTTTTT | CASRSAGTDEKLFF
. | TRBJ1-1 | . | TRBV9 | TGTGCCAGCAGCGTAGCGGCAGCGAATGAAGCTTTCTTT | CASSVAAANEAFF
. | TRBJ1-1 | . | TRBV12-3/TRBV12-4 | TGTGCCAGCAGCCCCTACAGTGCTGAAGCTTTCTTT | CASSPYSAEAFF
. | TRBJ1-2 | TRBD1 | TRBV2 | TGTGCCAGCAGCGCCACAGGGGATGAGGGGTATGGCTACACCTTC | CASSATGDEGYGYTF
once | TRBJ2-3 | TRBD2 | TRBV6-5 | TGTGCCAGCGCATTAGCGGGAGGGCCCAGGGATACGCAGTATTTT | CASALAGGPRDTQYF